Shown below are 23 T cell receptor beta chains from a single sample sequenced in a study of T cells in tuberculosis. Repertoires were generated with immunoSEQ multiplex PCR, while TCRdb's copy carries only in-frame clones and drops some. The sample records approximately 35,000 clones, under 98% being singletons. The sample consisted of PBMCs. The source of these receptors is a donor aged 10-29 years with latent tuberculosis or without tuberculosis infection.

In DNA form, the CDR3 reads TGTGCCAGCAGACAGGGGCCAGATACGCAGTATTTT. Translation: CASRQGPDTQYF. This chain uses TRBV10-3 with TRBJ2-3, with 8 bases aligning to TRBD1. Per germline, CDR1 ENHRY and CDR2 SYGVKD. The CDR3 consists of 12 residues. Unmatched junction bases numbered 4, after V lost 10 bases and J lost 4 bases.

The chain combines TRBV10-3 with TRBJ1-1; D is undetermined. The CDR3 has 12 amino acids. Trimming removed 8 bases from V and 7 bases from J, with 14 bases in between. Germline V gives CDR1 ENHRY, CDR2 SYGVKD. For the CDR3, the DNA is TGTGCCATCGAAGGGTCTCGGGGTGAAGCTTTCTTT. It encodes CAIEGSRGEAFF.

V is TRBV18 and J is TRBJ1-2, with TRBD1 matching over 10 bases. V shed 3 bases and J 1 base; nucleotides not matched to a gene: 8. CDR1 KGHSH and CDR2 LQKENI come from the germline V gene. There are 17 residues in the CDR3. The CDR3 sequence is CASSPSRDRGGNYGYTF. CDR3 bases: TGTGCCAGCTCACCGTCCCGGGACAGGGGCGGTAACTATGGCTACACCTTC.

The CDR3 coding sequence is TGTGCCAGCAGGGGTCTTCGGGGGTCGCTCTATGGCTACACCTTC. It specifies CASRGLRGSLYGYTF. The chain has TRBV27 and TRBJ1-2, with a weak D call TRBD1 (5 bases). This CDR3 contains 15 residues. V was clipped by 6 bases and J by 4 bases, with 18 bases between them. Germline V gene lookup returns CDR1 MNHEY and CDR2 SMNVEV (reference sequence).

V usage is TRBV28 and J usage is TRBJ1-1; D is uncertain. Per the germline V gene, CDR1 is MDHEN and CDR2 is SYDVKM. The germline V and J ends were trimmed by 7 bases and 7 bases, with 13 bases remaining between them. This CDR3 contains 12 residues. CDR3 amino acids: CASNSLTYEAFF. The CDR3 nucleotides read TGTGCCAGCAACAGCCTAACTTATGAAGCTTTCTTT.

The CDR3 coding sequence is TGTGCCAGCAGCTCCTCTTTGAGCTCCTACGAGCAGTACTTC. This translates into CASSSSLSSYEQYF. The chain couples TRBV5-5 to TRBJ2-7; D is ambiguous. CDR3 length: 14 residues. Germline CDR1 is SGHKS and CDR2 is YYEKEE (reference sequence). V was clipped by 3 bases and J by 0 bases, with 10 bases between them.

The rearrangement uses TRBV2 and TRBJ2-5; 10 bases map to TRBD2. V shed 3 bases, J shed 9 bases, and the junction held 16 bases outside the gene matches. Germline V gene data show CDR1 as SNHLY and CDR2 as FYNNEI. The CDR3 spans 17 residues. The CDR3: CASSDLRVSGGPGAQYF. The CDR3 coding sequence is TGTGCCAGCAGTGATCTCCGTGTTAGCGGGGGGCCCGGGGCCCAGTACTTC. Using reference TRBV2 and TRBJ2-5 for the parts outside the CDR3, the full variable domain is EPEVTQTPSHQVTQMGQEVILRCVPISNHLYFYWYRQILGQKVEFLVSFYNNEISEKSEIFDDQFSVERPDGSNFTLKIRSTKLEDSAMYFCASSDLRVSGGPGAQYFGPGTRLLVL.

This chain connects TRBV18 to TRBJ1-2, with D possibly being TRBD1 (5 bases). V was clipped by 2 bases and J by 4 bases, with 11 bases between them. CDR1 is KGHSH, CDR2 LQKENI, per germline. The CDR3 is made up of 14 amino acids. The CDR3 sequence is CASSPGDRSYGYTF. DNA for the CDR3: TGTGCCAGCTCACCAGGAGACAGAAGCTATGGCTACACCTTC.

The rearrangement uses TRBV5-4 and TRBJ1-1; D call uncertain. The CDR3 runs 14 residues. V was pared by 5 bases and J by 0 bases, with 11 bases between. The germline V gene encodes CDR1 SGHNT and CDR2 YYREEE (reference sequence). The CDR3 here is CASSLPRMNTEAFF. CDR3 nucleotides: TGTGCCAGCAGTCTCCCCAGGATGAACACTGAAGCTTTCTTT.

The CDR3: CAWSTGQGRTSGLYEQYF. The CDR3 bases are TGTGCCTGGAGTACAGGACAAGGGCGGACTAGCGGACTCTACGAGCAGTACTTC. The genes are TRBV30 and TRBJ2-7; 10 positions agree with TRBD2. CDR3 length equals 18 residues. Trimming at V came to 2 bases and at J to 3 bases, leaving 16 bases not matched to a gene. Germline V lookup: CDR1 GTSNPN, CDR2 SVGIG (reference sequence).

V gene TRBV11-2 combines with J gene TRBJ1-2; D possibly corresponds to TRBD1 (5 bases). This CDR3 contains 15 residues. Germline V gives CDR1 SGHAT, CDR2 FQNNGV. V gave up 3 bases and J gave up 8 bases, with 19 bases separating them. The CDR3 coding sequence is TGTGCCAGCAGCTTCTCAGACAGCGACCTTGACGGCTACACCTTC. Translated, it gives CASSFSDSDLDGYTF.

CDR3 coding DNA: TGTGCCAGTATCGGACAGGCCACCGGGAGAAACACCATATATTTT. Encoded protein: CASIGQATGRNTIYF. The chain has TRBV19 and TRBJ1-3; TRBD1 matches 7 bases. The CDR3 totals 15 residues. The germline V gene encodes CDR1 LNHDA and CDR2 SQIVND (reference sequence). V was pared by 7 bases and J by 5 bases, with 11 bases of the junction left unmatched.

The V call is TRBV20-1, the J call TRBJ1-1; D is uncertain. This CDR3 region has 10 residues. V shed 3 bases and J shed 11 bases, with 10 bases lying between them. Germline V CDR1 and CDR2: DFQATT, SNEGSKA (reference sequence). The CDR3 DNA reads as TGCAGTGCTAGGGCCACGTTGGCTTTCTTT. Translated, it gives CSARATLAFF.

The chain carries TRBV2 and TRBJ2-7; D call uncertain. This CDR3 is built from 15 residues. The V end lost 0 bases, the J end lost 3 bases, and 12 bases lay between the germline ends. The V gene's germline CDR1 is SNHLY and CDR2 FYNNEI. The CDR3 protein is CASSEAPRNNYEQYF. The CDR3 nucleotides are TGTGCCAGCAGTGAAGCCCCCAGGAATAACTACGAGCAGTACTTC.

The chain links TRBV4-2 to TRBJ2-5; 10 bases align to TRBD2. With 0 bases clipped from V and 4 bases from J, the junction kept 5 bases outside the gene matches. Germline V gene lookup returns CDR1 LGHNA and CDR2 YNFKEQ. This CDR3 region has 16 residues. CDR3 DNA sequence: TGTGCCAGCAGCCAAGATCTAGCGGGAGTCCCAGAGACCCAGTACTTC. This encodes CASSQDLAGVPETQYF.

The chain couples TRBV4-1 to TRBJ1-5; no clear D. Trimming removed 8 bases at V and 3 bases at J, with 20 bases between. Germline CDR1 and CDR2: MGHRA and YSYEKL. This CDR3 has 16 amino acids. CDR3 nucleotide sequence: TGCGCCAGCGCCACTTCCCGGGGTCCCCCCAATCAGCCCCAGCATTTT. It specifies CASATSRGPPNQPQHF.

This rearrangement joins TRBV19 to TRBJ1-2; the D gene is possibly TRBD1 (5 bases). V was shortened by 8 bases and J by 4 bases, with 8 bases between the two germline ends. The germline CDR1 and CDR2 sequences are LNHDA and SQIVND (reference sequence). The CDR3 runs to 11 residues. CDR3: CASGQGYGYTF. The DNA of the CDR3 is TGTGCCAGTGGGCAGGGCTATGGCTACACCTTC.

This chain uses TRBV6-1 with TRBJ2-7; 8 nucleotides line up with TRBD2. The CDR3 is made up of 12 amino acids. Germline CDR1 reads MNHNS; CDR2 reads SASEGT. The CDR3 DNA reads as TGTCATACTAGCGGAATGCCCTACGAGCAGTACTTC. Protein sequence: CHTSGMPYEQYF.

This chain joins TRBV11-2 and TRBJ1-1, with a possible D match to TRBD1 (5 bases). V was trimmed by 6 bases and J by 0 bases, leaving 11 bases between them. The CDR3 sequence is 14 residues long. Germline V CDR1 and CDR2: SGHAT, FQNNGV. In nucleotides, the CDR3 is TGTGCCAGCAGGCCAGGGACTTTGAACACTGAAGCTTTCTTT. This codes for CASRPGTLNTEAFF. The whole variable domain, remainder taken from reference TRBV11-2 and TRBJ1-1, is EAGVAQSPRYKIIEKRQSVAFWCNPISGHATLYWYQQILGQGPKLLIQFQNNGVVDDSQLPKDRFSAERLKGVDSTLKIQPAKLEDSAVYLCASRPGTLNTEAFFGQGTRLTVV.

This clone came up once. The V call is TRBV4-1, the J call TRBJ2-3; 11 bases are shared with TRBD2. The CDR3 is 17 amino acids. Germline V gene lookup returns CDR1 MGHRA and CDR2 YSYEKL. V was pared by 0 bases and J by 2 bases, with 4 bases of the junction left unmatched. The CDR3 sequence is CASSQESSGGNTDTQYF. The CDR3 DNA reads as TGCGCCAGCAGCCAAGAGTCTAGCGGGGGGAACACAGATACGCAGTATTTT.

The chain uses TRBV21-1 and TRBJ2-7; the table gives TRBD1 as D, unverified against the DNA. TRBV21-1 is shown as a pseudogene. This CDR3 contains 15 residues. Written as DNA, the CDR3 is TGTGCCAGCAGCATTGGCCGGACAGGGGAGCACGAGCAGTACTTC. It translates to CASSIGRTGEHEQYF.

V gene TRBV10-3 combines with J gene TRBJ2-6; possibly TRBD1 for D (5 bases). V lost 3 bases to trimming and J lost 0 bases, with 6 bases between them. Germline CDR1 ENHRY, CDR2 SYGVKD. The CDR3 extends over 15 amino acids. CDR3 nucleotide sequence: TGTGCCATCAGTGACAGGGACTCTGGGGCCAACGTCCTGACTTTC. Translated: CAISDRDSGANVLTF.

This rearrangement joins TRBV7-6 to TRBJ1-4, with TRBD1 matching 9 bases. The CDR3 has 16 residues. The V gene's germline CDR1 is SGHVS and CDR2 FNYEAQ. V lost 4 bases and J lost 8; bases outside the gene matches: 11. The CDR3 reads CASSSPGGTGREKLFF. The CDR3 DNA follows: TGTGCCAGCAGCTCCCCGGGCGGGACAGGGCGGGAAAAACTGTTTTTT.